This is a list of T cell receptor beta chains from one sample in a study of blood T cells in healthy people across ages. TCRdb re-analysed the 5' RACE reads in MiXCR, keeping a single row per CDR3 protein. The sample gives roughly 1,800,000 distinct CDR3 sequences, 49% of which show up once; over 2% is in the top ten. Material for sequencing was blood. The receptors were sampled from a woman aged 40 to 50 in good health. Each CDR3 is given with its conserved first and last residue. The D gene is left open where the match is weak. A row's size may be missing; if present it is once, few, many or a size class.

>.|TRBJ2-3|.|TRBV7-6
TGTACCAGCAGCCCAGGCACAGATACGCAGTATTTT
CTSSPGTDTQYF
>.|TRBJ2-1|.|TRBV7-2
TGTGCCAGCAGGACCGCCCCCGGAAGCGTCAATGAGCAGTTCTTC
CASRTAPGSVNEQFF
>.|TRBJ2-4|few|TRBV5-1
TGCGCCAGCAGCAAGGAGGTGGGGGGCCTTGGAAACATTCAGTACTTC
CASSKEVGGLGNIQYF
>TRBD1|TRBJ1-6|.|TRBV5-6
TGTGCCAGCAGCCGAATTACAGGGGTCGGAAATTCACCCCTCCACTTT
CASSRITGVGNSPLHF
>TRBD1|TRBJ2-1|few|TRBV5-1
TGCGCCAGCAGCTTAAGACAGGGGGAGAATGAGCAGTTCTTC
CASSLRQGENEQFF
>TRBD2|TRBJ2-7|.|TRBV6-2/TRBV6-3
TGTGCCAGCAGTTACTCGACAGCGGGGAAATCCTACGAGCAGTACTTC
CASSYSTAGKSYEQYF
>TRBD1|TRBJ1-5|.|TRBV28
TGTGCCAGCAGTTTACTTGGGACAGGCAATCAGCCCCAGCATTTT
CASSLLGTGNQPQHF
>.|TRBJ2-7|.|TRBV20-1
TGCAGTGCTCTGGACAGTTACTCCTACGAGCAGTACTTC
CSALDSYSYEQYF
>TRBD1|TRBJ2-3|.|TRBV5-1
TGCGCCAGCAGCTGGGACAGGTGGAGCTTCACAGATACACAGTATTTT
CASSWDRWSFTDTQYF
>.|TRBJ1-2|few|TRBV7-9
TGTGCCAGCAGCTTTAGAGGGGACTATGGCTACACCTTC
CASSFRGDYGYTF
>.|TRBJ2-1|few|TRBV2
TGTGCCAGCGGGACCCAGGGTGGTCGGGGCAATGAGCAGTTCTTC
CASGTQGGRGNEQFF
>.|TRBJ2-7|.|TRBV4-3
TGCGCCAGCAGCCAAGATTGGACCGGCTCCTACAATGAGCAGTACTTC
CASSQDWTGSYNEQYF
>.|TRBJ2-5|.|TRBV29-1
TGCAGCGGATGGCCAGCCGAGCAAGAGACCCAGTACTTC
CSGWPAEQETQYF
>.|TRBJ2-3|.|TRBV6-2/TRBV6-3
TGTGCCAGCAGTTTACTGACAGATAGCACAGATACGCAGTATTTT
CASSLLTDSTDTQYF
>TRBD1|TRBJ2-3|few|TRBV4-3
TGCGCCAGCAGCCTCCGAAGAGGGGTTGTCGGGACAGGTTTAACAGATACGCAGTATTTT
CASSLRRGVVGTGLTDTQYF
>TRBD1|TRBJ1-1|.|TRBV4-1
TGCGCCAGCAGCCAGGCCGGGACAGGGGCGGCGGGCACTGAAGCTTTCTTT
CASSQAGTGAAGTEAFF
>TRBD1|TRBJ1-1|.|TRBV20-1
TGCAGTGCTAGAGAAAAACAGGGGATGAACACTGAAGCTTTCTTT
CSAREKQGMNTEAFF
>.|TRBJ2-7|.|TRBV3-1
TGTGCCAGCAGCCAAAGGGGGAAGGGCCTATACGAGCAGTACTTC
CASSQRGKGLYEQYF
>TRBD2|TRBJ2-1|few|TRBV11-1
TGTGCCAGCAGTTCCTTAGCGGGGGGCCACAATGAGCAGTTCTTC
CASSSLAGGHNEQFF
>.|TRBJ2-3|.|TRBV4-3
TGCGCCAGCAGCCTCTTCTTCGGACCGATCACAGATACGCAGTATTTT
CASSLFFGPITDTQYF
>TRBD1|TRBJ1-2|.|TRBV14
TGTGCCAGCGGCCAGGTGGGACAGGGGGCACCCTATGGCTACACCTTC
CASGQVGQGAPYGYTF
>.|TRBJ2-6|few|TRBV7-3
TGTGCCAGCAGCCCCTTCTCGGGGACTGGGGCCAACGTCCTGACTTTC
CASSPFSGTGANVLTF
>TRBD1|TRBJ1-2|few|TRBV9
TGTGCCAGCAGCACTAGGACAGGGGGCCACTATGGCTACACCTTC
CASSTRTGGHYGYTF
>TRBD2|TRBJ2-7|.|TRBV7-2
TGTGCCAGCAGCTTAGTGGAGAGCCCCGAACTAGCGGGGGACAACGAGCAGTACTTC
CASSLVESPELAGDNEQYF
>.|TRBJ2-5|many|TRBV12-3/TRBV12-4
TGTGCCAGCAGTTTAGGCAGGGCCCAAGAGACCCAGTACTTC
CASSLGRAQETQYF
>TRBD1|TRBJ2-6|.|TRBV5-1
TGCGCCAGCCGACCTGACAGGGGAGGTATCGGTGGGGCCAACGTCCTGACTTTC
CASRPDRGGIGGANVLTF
>TRBD1|TRBJ1-6|once|TRBV7-9
TGTGCCAGCAGCCAGACAGGGGGCGGTTCACCCCTCCACTTT
CASSQTGGGSPLHF
>.|TRBJ2-1|.|TRBV6-2/TRBV6-3
TGTGCCAGCAGTTACTCCAGAACATACAATGAGCAGTTCTTC
CASSYSRTYNEQFF
>.|TRBJ1-2|.|TRBV20-1
TGCAGTGCAAAGGACAGCCCGAACTATGGCTACACCTTC
CSAKDSPNYGYTF
>.|TRBJ1-4|.|TRBV27
TGTGCCAGCGCCGGGACAAGGACTGAAAAACTGTTTTTT
CASAGTRTEKLFF
>TRBD2|TRBJ2-7|.|TRBV27
TGTGCCAGCACCCTGGGACTAGCGCTTTCCTACGAGCAGTACTTC
CASTLGLALSYEQYF
>.|TRBJ2-2|.|TRBV20-1
TGCAGTGCTAGAGGAGAGCTTTCGAACACCGGGGAGCTGTTTTTT
CSARGELSNTGELFF
>TRBD1|TRBJ1-6|.|TRBV7-9
TGTGCCAGCAGCTTGGGCGGACAGGGCGATTCACCCCTCCACTTT
CASSLGGQGDSPLHF
>.|TRBJ2-5|.|TRBV27
TGTGCCAGCAGCCGAGGGTCGTACCGAGAGACCCAGTACTTC
CASSRGSYRETQYF
>TRBD2|TRBJ2-3|.|TRBV7-7
TGTGCTAGCAGCTTAGAGGCTAGCGGGGGGGCCGGTACGCAGTATTTT
CASSLEASGGAGTQYF
>.|TRBJ2-3|.|TRBV5-1
TGCGCCAGCAGCTTATTAAGAGGTCCCACAGATACGCAGTATTTT
CASSLLRGPTDTQYF
>.|TRBJ2-7|few|TRBV27
TGTGCCAGCAGCCTATCCCCAGAGGGCGAGCAGTACTTC
CASSLSPEGEQYF